This T cell receptor (beta chain) was retrieved from a study of control samples from healthy donors and cancer patients. As to this clone: One junction end does not reproduce the germline sequence, and a read error may be involved.

Clones were read by immunoSEQ multiplex PCR, and TCRdb kept only the in-frame ones, dropping some. The repertoire holds approximately 87,000 clones, with 80% to 95% as singletons. The CDR3 contains 17 residues. Germline V gene data show CDR1 as SGDLS and CDR2 as YYNGEE. The chain carries TRBV9 and TRBJ1-2; TRBD1 matches at 7 bases. The TCR comes from a woman in her forties with lung cancer. Sequences were obtained from PBMCs. The DNA of the CDR3 is TGTGCCAGCAGCGTAGGAGCCTGGAGGGGGCTTAACAATGGCTACACCTTC. Translation gives CASSVGAWRGLNNGYTF.